This TCR beta chain was retrieved from a study of T-cell reconstitution after alpha-beta-depleted transplantation in children. Preparation of the TCRbeta library involved a method that used unique molecular identifiers. Each CDR3 protein is one row after TCRdb ran MiXCR on the PCR reads. The sample holds hundreds of thousands of distinct CDR3 sequences; approximately 15% are singletons and the top ten take approximately 5%. This clonotype came up a few times. Its antigen is as yet unknown. Study outcomes and limitations: As was reported, about two months after transplant, alpha-beta T cells came from several hundred expanded graft clones.

Germline V lookup: CDR1 MGHRA, CDR2 YSYEKL. Losses at the gene ends were 0 bases for V and 5 bases for J; bases not matched to a gene: 4. The CDR3 totals 15 residues. The clonotype comes from a male patient younger than 18 who had a stem cell transplant for acute lymphoblastic leukemia, so the T cells may come from the graft donor. This specimen was PBMCs, mostly from graft donor cells, taken 360 days after TCRalphabeta/CD19-depleted stem cell transplant. The chain uses TRBV4-1 and TRBJ1-2; 9 positions match TRBD1. The CDR3 DNA follows: TGCGCCAGCAGCCAAGAGCTACAGGGGGCATATGGCTACACCTTC. This translates into CASSQELQGAYGYTF.